Listed here are 3 T cell receptor beta chains from one sample, sequenced in a study of T cells in Graves' hyperthyroidism and ophthalmopathy (dated by TCRdb to the late 2010s). The library was made by multiplex PCR. The data were produced on an Illumina HiSeq 2000. The TCR beta CDR3 regions were amplified from the RNA transcripts. A first-round RT-PCR of the TCR CDR3 used the HTBI primer set with the Qiagen OneStep RT-PCR kit. TCRdb applied fastp at Q25 and MiXCR to the public reads, then kept only in-frame beta chains. Each entry merges the rows of one CDR3 protein and shows their most common DNA and genes. The sample has 270,000 or so distinct CDR3 sequences on record, around 25% of them singletons. In total, the top ten clones hold about a quarter of the sample. The sample consisted of blood. Receptors originate from a man aged 35 to 55 with Graves' hyperthyroidism that later progressed to Graves' ophthalmopathy.

This clonotype has more than one count but fewer than ten. The chain has TRBV6-2 or TRBV6-3 and TRBJ1-1; TRBD1 is a possible D gene (5 bases). Germline assignment: CDR1 MNHEY and CDR2 SVGEGT. CDR3 length equals 16 residues. V was clipped by 2 bases and J by 1 base, with 14 bases between them. In DNA, the CDR3 is TGTGCCAGCAGTTACGGGGACCGGGGACCGAACACTGAAGCTTTCTTT. Its translation is CASSYGDRGPNTEAFF.

This clonotype was seen ten or more times. The V call is TRBV5-1, the J call TRBJ1-2, with D possibly being TRBD1 (5 bases). The germline gives CDR1 SGHRS, CDR2 YFSETQ. Deletions cut 8 bases from V and 0 bases from J, with 23 bases between. The CDR3 contains 17 residues. The chain's CDR3 is CASGGRLKSGPNYGYTF. CDR3 DNA: TGCGCCAGTGGGGGACGGCTGAAATCAGGACCTAACTATGGCTACACCTTC.

In this sample, this clonotype turned up a few times. This chain connects TRBV29-1 to TRBJ1-2; 7 bases are a match to TRBD1. Germline V gene data show CDR1 as SQVTM and CDR2 as ANQGSEA. The CDR3 is made up of 14 amino acids. The V and J ends lost 4 bases and 4 bases, in that order; junction bases with no gene match: 9. The CDR3 loop reads CSVAAQGTVYGYTF. Here the CDR3 DNA reads TGCAGCGTTGCGGCTCAAGGGACAGTCTATGGCTACACCTTC. The full variable domain, its missing parts supplied by reference TRBV29-1 and TRBJ1-2, is SAVISQKPSRDICQRGTSLTIQCQVDSQVTMMFWYRQQPGQSLTLIATANQGSEATYESGFVIDKFPISRPNLTFSTLTVSNMSPEDSSIYLCSVAAQGTVYGYTFGSGTRLTVV.